The clone carrying this TCR beta chain has more than one count but fewer than ten. Using its own MiXCR run on the reads, TCRdb lists one record per CDR3 protein. The sample has about 240,000 distinct CDR3 sequences, 25% to 35% seen once. This entry is derived from a study of kidney transplant recipient with SARS-CoV-2 infection. In germline, CDR1 is SEHNR, CDR2 FQNEAQ (reference sequence). V was pared by 5 bases and J by 10 bases, with 15 bases between. The length of the CDR3 is 13 residues. The V gene is TRBV7-9, the J gene TRBJ2-1; D ambiguous. The source was a blood sample, collected at baseline and on approximately day 120 from a kidney transplant recipient. The TCR originated in a male patient between 25 and 40 years old who had COVID-19 and was a kidney transplant recipient. These T cells may partly come from the graft donor. CDR3 sequence reads: CASSKDAAGEQFF. For the CDR3, the DNA is TGTGCCAGCAGCAAGGACGCAGCTGGGGAGCAGTTCTTC.